These 8 T cell receptor beta chains came from one sample sequenced in a study of regulatory T cells in long-lasting Graves disease. CDR3 regions were amplified by Arm-PCR using iRepertoire HTBI primers to build TCR beta libraries. TCRdb reanalysed the multiplex PCR reads using MiXCR and keeps one entry per CDR3 protein. The sample includes around 460,000 distinct CDR3 sequences, 20% to 25% of them seen just once. Indicated time point: persistent/refractory GD, antithyroid drugs over 5 years with positive TRAb. PBMC RNA was the source of the TCR library. The sample consisted of peripheral blood mononuclear cells (PBMCs), taken when the disease was refractory, from a patient treated with antithyroid drugs. The receptors here all came from a female donor with Graves disease.

This clonotype was detected only a few times. V is TRBV7-9 and J is TRBJ2-5; D remains unclear. The CDR3 is 15 residues long. Per the germline V gene, CDR1 is SEHNR and CDR2 is FQNEAQ (reference sequence). With 7 bases removed from V and 4 bases from J, the gap between germline ends came to 19 bases. The CDR3 DNA sequence: TGTGCCAGCACCTCGACACTCGCCCCGGGAGAGACCCAGTACTTC. It specifies CASTSTLAPGETQYF.

Many counts were recorded for this clonotype. The chain links TRBV11-2 to TRBJ1-5; TRBD1 is a possible D gene (5 bases). The CDR3 totals 14 residues. The germline V and J ends were trimmed by 5 bases and 6 bases, with 14 bases remaining between them. Per germline, CDR1 SGHAT and CDR2 FQNNGV. Here the CDR3 reads CASSPGRDGQPQHF. DNA for the CDR3: TGTGCCAGCAGCCCGGGGAGGGACGGTCAGCCCCAGCATTTT.

The CDR3 loop is CASSQTGGLYEQYF. In DNA, the CDR3 is TGTGCCAGCAGCCAGACCGGGGGTTTGTACGAGCAGTACTTC. The chain recombines TRBV6-1 with TRBJ2-7; possible D gene TRBD2, 6 bases. The CDR3 length is 14 residues. Germline CDR1 is MNHNS and CDR2 is SASEGT. Deletions cut 6 bases from V and 4 bases from J, with 16 bases between.

The chain uses TRBV20-1 and TRBJ1-2; 7 bases agree with TRBD1. The CDR3 spans 13 residues. In germline, CDR1 is DFQATT, CDR2 SNEGSKA (reference sequence). V lost 6 bases, J lost 3 bases, and 7 bases stayed unmatched. As DNA, the CDR3 is TGCAGTGCAGACAGGGTTTTTGACTATGGCTACACCTTC. Its protein product is CSADRVFDYGYTF.

On this clonotype itself: One base away lies a much larger clone, so this may be a sequencing read error. J is TRBJ2-7 and V is TRBV28; TRBD2 aligns across 10 bases. This CDR3 has 14 residues. Germline V gene lookup returns CDR1 MDHEN and CDR2 SYDVKM. The CDR3 nucleotides read TGTGCCAGCAGAGAAGCGGGAGGGGGCTACGAGCAGCACTTC. Its translation: CASREAGGGYEQHF. Drawing the rest from reference TRBV28 and TRBJ2-7, the complete variable domain is DVKVTQSSRYLVKRTGEKVFLECVQDMDHENMFWYRQDPGLGLRLIYFSYDVKMKEKGDIPEGYSVSREKKERFSLILESASTNQTSMYLCASREAGGGYEQHFGPGTRLTVT.

The V and J genes are TRBV9 and TRBJ1-1; D is uncertain. Germline lookup yields CDR1 SGDLS and CDR2 YYNGEE. Trimming stripped 1 base from V and 2 bases from J, with 9 bases between. CDR3 length equals 14 residues. CDR3 DNA sequence: TGTGCCAGCAGCGTACTTGAAAGCAACACTGAAGCTTTCTTT. Protein sequence: CASSVLESNTEAFF.

The table lists this clonotype with a few counts. This rearrangement joins TRBV28 to TRBJ1-2; 9 nucleotides align to TRBD1. Germline CDR1 MDHEN, CDR2 SYDVKM. The length of the CDR3 is 16 residues. Trimming took 5 bases from V and 3 from J; bases not matched to a gene: 10. The CDR3 spells CASSLLRDRVDYGYTF. CDR3 in DNA: TGTGCCAGCAGTCTGCTCCGGGACAGGGTAGACTATGGCTACACCTTC.

The chain combines TRBV27 with TRBJ1-6; TRBD1 agrees at 10 bases. This CDR3 spans 16 amino acids. Losses at the gene ends were 6 bases for V and 4 bases for J; bases not matched to a gene: 6. The germline CDR1 and CDR2 sequences are MNHEY and SMNVEV (reference sequence). The CDR3 protein is CASSSGTGDYNSPLHF. The DNA for the CDR3 is TGTGCCAGCAGCTCCGGGACAGGGGATTATAATTCACCCCTCCACTTT.